Below, 21 T cell receptor beta chains from the same sample are listed, as sequenced in a study of blood T cell repertoires in COVID-19. Here immunoSEQ multiplex PCR was the method, and the copy in TCRdb shows in-frame clones only, minus some. The data hold about 63,000 clones, with 79% observed a single time. Sequenced: peripheral blood. Source of these receptors: a human donor in a cohort sampled during active COVID-19.

The table lists this clone with a few counts. The DNA of the CDR3 is TGTGCCAGCAGTAGAGGGACAGCTCGGAACACTGAAGCTTTCTTT. Encoded protein: CASSRGTARNTEAFF. The chain links TRBV25-1 to TRBJ1-1; 7 bases are a match to TRBD1. Germline V gives CDR1 MGHDK, CDR2 SYGVNS. V lost 5 bases to trimming and J lost 1 base; unmatched junction nucleotides: 7. The CDR3 runs to 15 residues.

This clone has only a few counts. The chain links TRBV4-1 to TRBJ2-5; D might be TRBD2 (6 bases). V was pared by 8 bases and J by 1 base, with 11 bases between. Germline CDR1 MGHRA, CDR2 YSYEKL. The CDR3 totals 13 residues. CDR3 coding DNA: TGCGCCAGCCGTAGCGGAATCCAAGAGACCCAGTACTTC. Translation gives CASRSGIQETQYF.

The chain links TRBV19 to TRBJ2-7, with TRBD1 matching over 8 bases. The CDR3 consists of 14 residues. The V gene end was trimmed by 2 bases and the J gene end by 5 bases; junction bases not matched to a gene: 5. The germline V gene has CDR1 LNHDA and CDR2 SQIVND (reference sequence). The DNA of the CDR3 is TGTGCCAGTAGTATACGACAGGGGTATAACGAGCAGTACTTC. Its translation: CASSIRQGYNEQYF.

The chain has TRBV5-1 and TRBJ2-5, with TRBD1 identical over 7 bases. Germline V gives CDR1 SGHRS, CDR2 YFSETQ. This CDR3 region has 14 residues. The ends lost 2 bases at V and 5 bases at J; junction bases unmatched: 6. CDR3 region: CASSLDRVEETQYF. The CDR3 coding sequence is TGCGCCAGCAGCTTAGACAGGGTGGAGGAGACCCAGTACTTC.

The V and J genes are TRBV5-5 and TRBJ2-2; 10 positions agree with TRBD1. The germline V gene has CDR1 SGHKS and CDR2 YYEKEE (reference sequence). V shed 6 bases, J shed 1 base, and the junction held 12 bases outside the gene matches. The CDR3 extends over 18 amino acids. This CDR3 is CASTSGTGVFGNTGELFF. The DNA of the CDR3 is TGTGCCAGCACCTCCGGGACAGGGGTGTTCGGGAACACCGGGGAGCTGTTTTTT.

This clone occurred a few times. The chain joins TRBV3-1 (or the pseudogene TRBV3-2) to TRBJ2-1, with D possibly matching TRBD2 (6 bases). Trimming took 0 bases from V and 10 from J, leaving 10 bases between them. Looked up from germline, CDR1 is LGHDT and CDR2 is YNNKEL (reference sequence). This CDR3 has 13 residues. The CDR3 reads CASSQDGGWEQFF. The CDR3 DNA reads as TGTGCCAGCAGCCAAGACGGAGGGTGGGAGCAGTTCTTC.

The rearrangement uses TRBV5-4 and TRBJ1-1; TRBD1 agrees at 10 bases. J lost 0 bases, V lost 4 bases, and 9 bases had no gene match. The CDR3 length is 17 residues. Looked up from germline, CDR1 is SGHNT and CDR2 is YYREEE (reference sequence). The CDR3 nucleotides read TGTGCCAGCAGCCCTCGGGACAGGGGACGGGTGAACACTGAAGCTTTCTTT. As protein: CASSPRDRGRVNTEAFF.

The rearrangement links TRBV19 to TRBJ2-1, with D tentatively TRBD2 (5 bases). Between the trimmed V and J ends, which lost 3 bases and 4 bases, there was a span of 7 bases. The germline gives CDR1 LNHDA, CDR2 SQIVND (reference sequence). The CDR3 consists of 13 residues. As DNA, the CDR3 is TGTGCCAGTAGTATTCTAGCATACAATGAGCAGTTCTTC. It is translated as CASSILAYNEQFF.

The chain links TRBV9 to TRBJ2-4, with 10 bases identical to TRBD2. This CDR3 spans 15 amino acids. Germline V gene lookup returns CDR1 SGDLS and CDR2 YYNGEE. J gave up 7 bases and V 0 bases, and 4 bases lay outside the gene matches. The CDR3, as DNA: TGTGCCAGCAGCGTAGGAGCGGGAGGGGCGAACATTCAGTACTTC. Protein product: CASSVGAGGANIQYF. The full variable domain, its missing parts supplied by reference TRBV9 and TRBJ2-4, is DSGVTQTPKHLITATGQRVTLRCSPRSGDLSVYWYQQSLDQGLQFLIQYYNGEERAKGNILERFSAQQFPDLHSELNLSSLELGDSALYFCASSVGAGGANIQYFGAGTRLSVL.

The chain is built from TRBV28 and TRBJ2-7; 7 positions agree with TRBD2. This CDR3 has 15 amino acids. With 4 bases clipped from V and 4 bases from J, the junction kept 10 bases outside the gene matches. Germline lookup yields CDR1 MDHEN and CDR2 SYDVKM. DNA of the CDR3: TGTGCCAGCAGTTCTCGGAGGCGGGAGAGGTACGAGCAGTACTTC. Amino acids: CASSSRRRERYEQYF.

V is TRBV24-1 and J is TRBJ2-7; 10 nucleotides line up with TRBD1. This CDR3 spans 14 amino acids. Germline V lookup: CDR1 KGHDR, CDR2 SFDVKD. J lost 8 bases, V lost 4 bases, and 7 bases had no gene match. The CDR3 sequence is CATSETGTGEQQYF. CDR3 coding DNA: TGTGCCACCAGTGAAACCGGGACAGGGGAGCAGCAGTACTTC.

The chain is built from TRBV4-2 and TRBJ1-2; 10 nucleotides line up with TRBD1. V lost 5 bases, J lost 4 bases, and 13 bases stayed unmatched. Germline V gene data show CDR1 as LGHNA and CDR2 as YNFKEQ. The CDR3 loop spans 17 amino acids. CDR3 in DNA: TGTGCCAGCAGCTCAACGGGACAGGGGTACGCAGGCTATGGCTACACCTTC. Its protein is CASSSTGQGYAGYGYTF.

J is TRBJ2-4 and V is TRBV6-5, with TRBD2 matching 8 bases. Trimming took 8 bases from V and 9 from J; bases not matched to a gene: 6. Looked up from germline, CDR1 is MNHEY and CDR2 is SVGAGI. CDR3 size: 12 residues. In DNA, the CDR3 is TGTGCCAGCGGGACTAGGAGGGGCATTCAGTACTTC. Amino acids: CASGTRRGIQYF.

This clone was found a few times. V and J are TRBV5-4 and TRBJ1-3, with 7 nucleotides matching TRBD1. The CDR3 totals 13 residues. Looked up from germline, CDR1 is SGHNT and CDR2 is YYREEE (reference sequence). The J segment lost 6 bases and the V segment lost 10 bases, leaving 10 bases of the junction unmatched. CDR3 DNA sequence: TGTGCCCTCTTAGAGGGGGCGAAAAACACCATATATTTT. Translation gives CALLEGAKNTIYF.

The V call is TRBV7-2, the J call TRBJ2-4; a weak D match, TRBD1 (5 bases). The CDR3 is 17 residues long. V was cut by 8 bases and J by 0 bases, with 20 bases left in between. In germline, CDR1 is SGHTA, CDR2 FQGNSA. For the CDR3, the DNA is TGTGCCAGCTCCCCTGAAAGGGGCCTACGAGCCAAAAACATTCAGTACTTC. Translated, it gives CASSPERGLRAKNIQYF.

V usage is TRBV6-2 or TRBV6-3 and J usage is TRBJ2-3, with a possible D match to TRBD2 (6 bases). This CDR3 has 18 residues. V lost 2 bases and J 7 bases, leaving 25 bases between the germline ends. CDR1 MNHEY and CDR2 SVGEGT come from the germline V gene. CDR3 protein: CASSYVGGPGSPRNTQYF. The CDR3 coding sequence is TGTGCCAGCAGTTACGTGGGGGGTCCGGGTTCCCCCAGGAATACGCAGTATTTT.

This clone was seen a handful of times. The rearrangement links TRBV6-4 to TRBJ2-1, with D maybe TRBD2 (5 bases). The CDR3 is 12 amino acids. CDR1 is MRHNA and CDR2 is SNTAGT in the germline V gene. V lost 4 bases to trimming and J lost 8 bases, with 9 bases between them. For the CDR3, the DNA is TGTGCCAGCAGTGGTCTAGCCTATGAGCAGTTCTTC. Amino acids: CASSGLAYEQFF.

In the case of this clone: The sample holds other DNA sequences that translate to the same CDR3. This chain joins TRBV3-1 (or the pseudogene TRBV3-2) and TRBJ2-7; 7 nucleotides agree with TRBD2. The junction had 4 bases not matched to a gene; V was cut back by 1 base and J by 1 base. CDR1 is LGHDT, CDR2 YNNKEL, per germline (reference sequence). This CDR3 contains 15 residues. CDR3 residues: CASSQGPGGSYEQYF. CDR3 nucleotide sequence: TGTGCCAGCAGCCAAGGCCCCGGGGGGTCCTACGAGCAGTACTTC.

The V and J genes are TRBV7-2 and TRBJ2-3, with 8 nucleotides matching TRBD1. CDR1 and CDR2 from the germline V gene are SGHTA and FQGNSA. V trimming: 3 bases; J trimming: 4 bases; junction bases outside the gene matches: 6. The CDR3 loop spans 15 amino acids. The CDR3 DNA is TGTGCCAGCAGCTTCTATACAGGGGGATCAGATACGCAGTATTTT. Its protein product is CASSFYTGGSDTQYF.

CDR3 loop: CASSLQAGSQPQHF. The CDR3 nucleotides are TGTGCCAGCAGCTTGCAAGCGGGAAGTCAGCCCCAGCATTTT. The V and J genes are TRBV5-6 and TRBJ1-5, with D unclear. Germline V CDR1 and CDR2: SGHDT, YYEEEE. This CDR3 is built from 14 residues. V lost 1 base and J lost 6, with 11 bases in between.

CDR3 in amino acids: CAWSNPGVGENGYTF. The CDR3 bases are TGTGCCTGGTCCAACCCAGGGGTGGGCGAAAATGGCTACACCTTC. J is TRBJ1-2 and V is TRBV30; tentative D call: TRBD1 (6 bases). Trimming cost V 5 bases and J 6 bases, with 22 bases left between them. Germline V gene data show CDR1 as GTSNPN and CDR2 as SVGIG (reference sequence). This CDR3 spans 15 amino acids.